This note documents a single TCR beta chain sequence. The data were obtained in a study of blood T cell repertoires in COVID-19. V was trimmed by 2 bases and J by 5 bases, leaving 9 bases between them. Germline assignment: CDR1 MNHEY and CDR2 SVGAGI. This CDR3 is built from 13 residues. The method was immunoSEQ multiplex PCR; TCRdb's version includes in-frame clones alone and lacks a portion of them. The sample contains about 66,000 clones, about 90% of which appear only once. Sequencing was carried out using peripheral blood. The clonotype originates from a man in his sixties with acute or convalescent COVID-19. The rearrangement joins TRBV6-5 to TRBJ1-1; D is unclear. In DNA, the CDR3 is TGTGCCAGCAGTTACGGTGGGGAGACTGAAGCTTTCTTT. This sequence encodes CASSYGGETEAFF.